This T cell receptor beta chain was obtained from a study of blood T cell repertoires in COVID-19 (dated by TCRdb to about 2020). In the study overall: Samples from collaborators originated in the United States, Italy and Spain and spanned both the acute and convalescent phases of COVID-19. The prospective study material was composed of cDNA or gDNA derived from T cells, B-cell-depleted T cells, or PBMCs. The dataset comprised deeply sampled blood TCRbeta repertoires from subjects exposed to, actively infected with, or recovered from COVID-19. The repertoires were released in a freely available public database intended as a resource for research on the immune response to SARS-CoV-2. The samples were drawn from the first 160 participants of the ongoing ImmuneRACE study and from about 1,200 subjects provided by 6 global collaborators. Nearly every sample came with metadata listing a de-identified subject ID, COVID-19 status, age in years and sex. Where available, HLA class I and class II types were obtained from metadata supplied by the sample provider rather than from assay-based typing.

TCRbeta CDR3 regions were amplified from genomic DNA by means of the immunoSEQ Assay, a bias-controlled multiplex PCR. As for how the authors treated the data: Within the assay, amplification of reference gene primers was used to estimate how many nucleated cells each sample contained. To quantify the absolute abundance of each unique TCRbeta CDR3 rearrangement, sequence reads were collapsed and filtered. For each sample, productive Simpson clonality was calculated as the square root of Simpson's diversity index across productive rearrangements. In its TCRdb copy, this immuneACCESS table keeps in-frame sequences only and misses some clones. Where compared with another copy, unresolved V genes explain less than half of these, and the others have no known cause. For V, J and clone size, that table is used; D and trimming come from the DNA. Here the sample has some 320,000 clones; approximately 89% occur a single time. The ten largest account for 2.5% to 3.5% of the sample.

Remarks on this clone: Its antigen is still unknown. No quality values exist for individual bases; no much larger clone is one base distant.

Broader findings and caveats from the paper: How much clinical and demographic metadata was included differed by source and by participant, and the metadata was provided uncurated.

Participants in the prospective study were aged roughly 18 to 100 years, lived in under 30 United States geographic areas, and enrolled through a virtual design. In the prospective study, cohorts were assigned on the basis of participant-reported clinical history obtained from a screening survey and a study questionnaire. Exposed participants had been in contact, within 2 weeks of entering the study, with a person who had a PCR-confirmed or clinician-diagnosed case of COVID-19. In the prospective study, mobile phlebotomists collected whole blood, serum and a nasopharyngeal or oropharyngeal swab from each participant. Over a roughly two-month period, participants in the prospective study had the option of providing additional blood draws and questionnaires. Blood samples from the prospective study were shipped frozen or at room temperature prior to DNA extraction. The CDR3 spans 17 residues, from the cysteine through the phenylalanine. The DNA shown is the 51-base CDR3, in frame from base 1. The germline V gene provides CDR1 SGHVS and CDR2 FNYEAQ. After removal of 1 base from V and 2 bases from J, the junction retains 8 bases not matched to a gene.

The chain is assembled from TRBV7-6 and TRBJ2-7; 10 bases in between match TRBD1. This TCR derives from a woman in her fifties or sixties who had been exposed to COVID-19. The sequenced material came from PBMCs or T cells enriched from blood (not recorded which). The DNA is TGTGCCAGCAGCTTAGGCCCTGGGACAGGGGCACCCTACGAGCAGTACTTC. It is translated as CASSLGPGTGAPYEQYF. With the portions outside the CDR3 filled from the reference TRBV7-6 and TRBJ2-7 genes, the complete variable region becomes GAGVSQSPRYKVTKRGQDVALRCDPISGHVSLYWYRQALGQGPEFLTYFNYEAQQDKSGLPNDRFSAERPEGSISTLTIQRTEQRDSAMYRCASSLGPGTGAPYEQYFGPGTRLTVT.